This T cell receptor (beta chain) derives from a study of blood T cell repertoires in COVID-19. Study context: Italy, Spain and the United States were the sources of the convalescent and acute COVID-19 samples. T cells, B-cell-depleted T cells, or PBMCs provided the cDNA or gDNA that served as material.

In the authors' methods: Reference gene primers were amplified, and this amplification served to estimate nucleated cell counts. The repertoire was sequenced with immunoSEQ multiplex PCR; TCRdb's copy has only in-frame clones and lacks some. V and J calls and clone size follow that table, whereas D and trimming were derived from the DNA. The sample consists of approximately 200,000 clones, about nine tenths of them appearing once. This clone was seen only a few times. This TCR was recovered from a young man with COVID-19, enrolled during active disease. The sample comprised peripheral blood.

CDR3 nucleotides: TGTGCCAGCCGTAATGTACTGCGTTGGTATGGCTACACCTTC. It codes for CASRNVLRWYGYTF. The chain is built from TRBV2 and TRBJ1-2; no clear D gene. CDR3 length equals 14 residues. Germline values: CDR1 SNHLY, CDR2 FYNNEI. The ends were cut back, 8 bases at V and 5 bases at J, with 18 bases in the middle.